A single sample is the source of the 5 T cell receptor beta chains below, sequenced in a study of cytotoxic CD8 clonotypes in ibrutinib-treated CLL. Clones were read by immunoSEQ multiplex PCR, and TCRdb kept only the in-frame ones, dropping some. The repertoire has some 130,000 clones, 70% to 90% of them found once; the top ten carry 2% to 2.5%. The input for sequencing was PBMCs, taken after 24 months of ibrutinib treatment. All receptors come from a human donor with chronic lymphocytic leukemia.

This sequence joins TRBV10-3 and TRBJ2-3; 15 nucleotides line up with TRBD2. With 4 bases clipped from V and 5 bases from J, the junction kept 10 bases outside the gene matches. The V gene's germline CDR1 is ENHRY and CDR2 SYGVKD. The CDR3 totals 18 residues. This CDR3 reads CAISAPGKGLAGGDTQYF. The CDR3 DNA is TGTGCCATCAGTGCCCCGGGGAAGGGACTAGCGGGAGGAGATACGCAGTATTTT.

CDR3 region: CASSSPALRTEAFF. CDR3 in DNA: TGTGCCAGCAGCTCACCGGCGCTCAGGACAGAAGCTTTCTTT. This chain connects TRBV6-5 to TRBJ1-1; D perhaps matches TRBD1 (5 bases). Between the trimmed V and J ends, which lost 6 bases and 8 bases, there was a span of 19 bases. The CDR3 spans 14 residues. CDR1 MNHEY and CDR2 SVGAGI come from the germline V gene.

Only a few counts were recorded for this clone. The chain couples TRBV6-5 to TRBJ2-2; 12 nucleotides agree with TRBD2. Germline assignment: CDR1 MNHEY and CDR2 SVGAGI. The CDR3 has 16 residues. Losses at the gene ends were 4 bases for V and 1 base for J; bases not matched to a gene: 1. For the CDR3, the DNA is TGTGCCAGCAGTTCGGGACTAGCGGGGAACACCGGGGAGCTGTTTTTT. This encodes CASSSGLAGNTGELFF.

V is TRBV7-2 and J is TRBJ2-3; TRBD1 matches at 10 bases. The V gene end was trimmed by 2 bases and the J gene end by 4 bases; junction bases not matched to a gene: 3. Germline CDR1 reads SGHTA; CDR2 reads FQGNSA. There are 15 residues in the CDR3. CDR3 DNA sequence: TGTGCCAGCAGCTTACGACAGGGGGCGGCAGATACGCAGTATTTT. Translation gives CASSLRQGAADTQYF.

CDR3 amino acids: CASSQDRLAGGKNIQYF. The CDR3 nucleotides are TGCGCCAGCAGCCAAGATCGACTAGCGGGGGGCAAAAACATTCAGTACTTC. The rearrangement uses TRBV4-1 and TRBJ2-4; 13 positions match TRBD2. The CDR3 runs 17 residues. The germline gives CDR1 MGHRA, CDR2 YSYEKL. Trimming removed 0 bases from V and 3 bases from J; junction bases left unmatched: 2.